Listed below are T cell receptor beta chains from one sample, sequenced in a study of cytomegalovirus exposure and HLA in healthy donors. The method was immunoSEQ multiplex PCR; TCRdb's version includes in-frame clones alone and lacks a portion of them. The table lists over 120,000 clones, around 80% of them singletons. Material for sequencing was PBMCs. All receptors come from a man aged 25 to 40 in good health and CMV-seropositive. Each CDR3 is given with its conserved first and last residue. Fields, in order: D gene, J gene, V gene, clone size, CDR3 protein, CDR3 DNA. D genes are given only for firm matches. For some rows the clone size is stated as once, few or many, or as a class when expanded; others skip it.

d_call: TRBD1; j_call: TRBJ2-7; v_call: TRBV10-3; clone_size: NA; cdr3_aa: CAISDRASSYEQYF; cdr3_nt: TGTGCCATCAGCGACAGGGCGAGCTCCTACGAGCAGTACTTC
d_call: NA; j_call: TRBJ1-5; v_call: TRBV28; clone_size: NA; cdr3_aa: CASSPWGDLNQPQHF; cdr3_nt: TGTGCCAGCAGCCCATGGGGGGACCTCAATCAGCCCCAGCATTTT
d_call: NA; j_call: TRBJ2-2; v_call: TRBV28; clone_size: NA; cdr3_aa: CASGGGSGTGELFF; cdr3_nt: TGTGCCAGCGGGGGGGGCTCAGGCACCGGGGAGCTGTTTTTT
d_call: NA; j_call: TRBJ1-1; v_call: TRBV13; clone_size: once; cdr3_aa: CASSPPLAGSSNTEAFF; cdr3_nt: TGTGCCAGCAGCCCGCCGCTGGCAGGGTCTTCAAACACTGAAGCTTTCTTT
d_call: NA; j_call: TRBJ2-3; v_call: TRBV4-1; clone_size: NA; cdr3_aa: CASSQEWQGSGTDTQYF; cdr3_nt: TGCGCCAGCAGCCAAGAATGGCAGGGTTCTGGCACAGATACGCAGTATTTT
d_call: TRBD1; j_call: TRBJ1-2; v_call: TRBV14; clone_size: NA; cdr3_aa: CASSRTGLGGYTF; cdr3_nt: TGTGCCAGCAGCCGGACAGGGCTCGGGGGCTACACCTTC
d_call: NA; j_call: TRBJ1-2; v_call: TRBV6-1; clone_size: NA; cdr3_aa: CASTTGTTYGYTF; cdr3_nt: TGTGCCAGCACCACCGGGACAACCTATGGCTACACCTTC
d_call: NA; j_call: TRBJ1-1; v_call: TRBV7-6; clone_size: NA; cdr3_aa: CASSLGQVNTEAFF; cdr3_nt: TGTGCCAGCAGCTTAGGGCAGGTGAACACTGAAGCTTTCTTT
d_call: NA; j_call: TRBJ2-3; v_call: TRBV7-3; clone_size: once; cdr3_aa: CASSPLGDTDTQYF; cdr3_nt: TGTGCCAGCAGCCCCCTAGGTGACACAGATACGCAGTATTTT
d_call: TRBD2; j_call: TRBJ2-3; v_call: TRBV6-6; clone_size: NA; cdr3_aa: CASELAGGDTQYF; cdr3_nt: TGTGCCAGCGAACTAGCGGGAGGGGATACGCAGTATTTT
d_call: NA; j_call: TRBJ2-2; v_call: TRBV9; clone_size: NA; cdr3_aa: CASSVESGTGELFF; cdr3_nt: TGTGCCAGCAGCGTAGAGTCAGGCACCGGGGAGCTGTTTTTT
d_call: TRBD1; j_call: TRBJ1-1; v_call: TRBV18; clone_size: few; cdr3_aa: CASSQTGATEAFF; cdr3_nt: TGTGCCAGCTCACAAACAGGGGCCACTGAAGCTTTCTTT
d_call: NA; j_call: TRBJ2-7; v_call: TRBV29-1; clone_size: few; cdr3_aa: CSVAKPIGLANEQYF; cdr3_nt: TGCAGCGTTGCAAAGCCCATAGGGCTAGCCAACGAGCAGTACTTC
d_call: TRBD1; j_call: TRBJ2-7; v_call: TRBV12-5; clone_size: NA; cdr3_aa: CASALTGAYEQYF; cdr3_nt: TGTGCTAGTGCCCTGACAGGGGCCTACGAGCAGTACTTC
d_call: TRBD1; j_call: TRBJ1-3; v_call: TRBV28; clone_size: NA; cdr3_aa: CASRTERDRFSGNTIYF; cdr3_nt: TGTGCCAGCAGAACCGAGCGGGACAGGTTTTCTGGAAACACCATATATTTT
d_call: NA; j_call: TRBJ2-6; v_call: TRBV7-3; clone_size: NA; cdr3_aa: CASSSTQARSGANVLTF; cdr3_nt: TGTGCCAGCAGCTCAACCCAGGCCCGCTCTGGGGCCAACGTCCTGACTTTC
d_call: NA; j_call: TRBJ2-3; v_call: TRBV11-3; clone_size: NA; cdr3_aa: CASSLGYGQTSTDTQYF; cdr3_nt: TGTGCCAGCAGCTTGGGTTACGGACAGACTAGCACAGATACGCAGTATTTT
d_call: TRBD1; j_call: TRBJ2-7; v_call: TRBV27; clone_size: NA; cdr3_aa: CASSSTGGSYEQYF; cdr3_nt: TGTGCCAGCAGTTCGACAGGGGGGTCCTACGAGCAGTACTTC
d_call: NA; j_call: TRBJ2-7; v_call: TRBV6-1; clone_size: NA; cdr3_aa: CASGGFGIWSDEQYF; cdr3_nt: TGTGCCAGCGGAGGATTCGGGATCTGGTCGGACGAGCAGTACTTC
d_call: NA; j_call: TRBJ1-6; v_call: TRBV27; clone_size: once; cdr3_aa: CASSPTGSSPLHF; cdr3_nt: TGTGCCAGCAGCCCAACGGGAAGCTCACCCCTCCACTTT
d_call: TRBD2; j_call: TRBJ2-3; v_call: TRBV7-3; clone_size: NA; cdr3_aa: CASSSTLLAGGTDTQYF; cdr3_nt: TGTGCCAGCAGCTCGACCCTTCTAGCGGGGGGCACAGATACGCAGTATTTT
d_call: NA; j_call: TRBJ2-2; v_call: TRBV7-5; clone_size: NA; cdr3_aa: CVRSLEEDATGELFF; cdr3_nt: TGTGTCAGAAGCTTAGAAGAGGATGCCACCGGGGAGCTGTTTTTT
d_call: TRBD1; j_call: TRBJ2-3; v_call: TRBV5-4; clone_size: NA; cdr3_aa: CASSAGTGLNTDTQYF; cdr3_nt: TGTGCCAGCAGCGCGGGGACAGGACTTAACACAGATACGCAGTATTTT
d_call: TRBD1; j_call: TRBJ1-5; v_call: TRBV2; clone_size: NA; cdr3_aa: CASRGQGANQPQHF; cdr3_nt: TGTGCCAGCAGAGGACAGGGGGCGAATCAGCCCCAGCATTTT
d_call: NA; j_call: TRBJ1-5; v_call: TRBV2; clone_size: NA; cdr3_aa: CASSEQGLENQPQHF; cdr3_nt: TGTGCCAGCAGTGAACAGGGGTTAGAAAATCAGCCCCAGCATTTT
d_call: NA; j_call: TRBJ2-4; v_call: TRBV9; clone_size: few; cdr3_aa: CASSARGRQNENIQYF; cdr3_nt: TGTGCCAGCAGCGCGAGAGGTCGGCAGAACGAAAACATTCAGTACTTC
d_call: TRBD2; j_call: TRBJ2-3; v_call: TRBV4-1; clone_size: NA; cdr3_aa: CASSRSGPGTSPTDTQYF; cdr3_nt: TGCGCCAGCAGCAGATCTGGCCCCGGGACTAGCCCGACAGATACGCAGTATTTT
d_call: NA; j_call: TRBJ2-1; v_call: TRBV7-8; clone_size: NA; cdr3_aa: CASSAGQFSHNEQFF; cdr3_nt: TGTGCCAGCAGCGCGGGCCAATTCTCCCACAATGAGCAGTTCTTC
d_call: TRBD1; j_call: TRBJ1-2; v_call: TRBV4-1; clone_size: NA; cdr3_aa: CASSHSTGRGDGYTF; cdr3_nt: TGCGCCAGCAGCCACTCGACAGGGCGAGGGGATGGCTACACCTTC
d_call: TRBD1; j_call: TRBJ1-1; v_call: TRBV19; clone_size: NA; cdr3_aa: CASSMGQPNTEAFF; cdr3_nt: TGTGCCAGTAGTATGGGACAGCCGAACACTGAAGCTTTCTTT
d_call: TRBD1; j_call: TRBJ2-7; v_call: TRBV5-6; clone_size: NA; cdr3_aa: CASSRRTGDYEQYF; cdr3_nt: TGTGCCAGCAGCCGGAGGACAGGGGACTACGAGCAGTACTTC
d_call: NA; j_call: TRBJ1-1; v_call: TRBV19; clone_size: few; cdr3_aa: CASSIETGNTEAFF; cdr3_nt: TGTGCCAGTAGTATAGAAACAGGGAACACTGAAGCTTTCTTT
d_call: NA; j_call: TRBJ2-7; v_call: TRBV6-6; clone_size: NA; cdr3_aa: CASSYLDFEQYF; cdr3_nt: TGTGCCAGCAGTTACTTGGACTTTGAGCAGTACTTC
d_call: TRBD2; j_call: TRBJ2-5; v_call: TRBV28; clone_size: NA; cdr3_aa: CASSDSGAGETQYF; cdr3_nt: TGTGCCAGCAGCGATAGCGGGGCGGGGGAGACCCAGTACTTC
d_call: NA; j_call: TRBJ2-3; v_call: TRBV28; clone_size: few; cdr3_aa: CASSLGAETTDTQYF; cdr3_nt: TGTGCCAGCAGTCTAGGGGCAGAGACCACAGATACGCAGTATTTT
d_call: NA; j_call: TRBJ1-1; v_call: TRBV29-1; clone_size: NA; cdr3_aa: CSVELLAEAFF; cdr3_nt: TGCAGCGTTGAACTGCTGGCAGAAGCTTTCTTT
d_call: TRBD1; j_call: TRBJ1-2; v_call: TRBV7-2; clone_size: NA; cdr3_aa: CASSLVLSGGNYGYTF; cdr3_nt: TGTGCCAGCAGCTTAGTCCTGTCAGGGGGGAACTATGGCTACACCTTC
d_call: TRBD2; j_call: TRBJ2-7; v_call: TRBV7-6; clone_size: NA; cdr3_aa: CASSLGEGTYEQYF; cdr3_nt: TGTGCCAGCAGCTTAGGGGAGGGGACCTACGAGCAGTACTTC